This TCR beta chain was found in a study of early T cells in non-severe SARS-CoV-2 infection. Overall study context: Unsorted whole-blood RNA was sequenced in bulk, leaving chains unpaired.

Study-wide results and limits: Clonotype matching in VDJdb favored anti-spike CD8 responses and did not capture private and CD4 specificities.

This clonotype was counted ten times or more. Its antigen is still unknown. Unique molecular identifiers were attached to individual cDNA molecules. A single record per CDR3 protein comes from TCRdb applying MiXCR to the 5' RACE reads. The sample shows tens of thousands of distinct CDR3 sequences, roughly 8.7% of them seen only once. The V gene lost 4 bases and the J gene lost 3 bases, with 15 bases spanning the gap. This CDR3 has 15 residues. Germline V gene sequence: CDR1 SGHDN, CDR2 FVKESK. This chain links TRBV14 with TRBJ1-1; D is ambiguous. This material consisted of whole blood, taken at baseline. This sequence originates from an adult who was a healthcare worker with PCR-confirmed SARS-CoV-2 infection or an uninfected control (not recorded which). The CDR3 region is CASSPHVGGDTEAFF. DNA for the CDR3: TGTGCCAGCAGCCCCCACGTGGGTGGGGACACTGAAGCTTTCTTT.